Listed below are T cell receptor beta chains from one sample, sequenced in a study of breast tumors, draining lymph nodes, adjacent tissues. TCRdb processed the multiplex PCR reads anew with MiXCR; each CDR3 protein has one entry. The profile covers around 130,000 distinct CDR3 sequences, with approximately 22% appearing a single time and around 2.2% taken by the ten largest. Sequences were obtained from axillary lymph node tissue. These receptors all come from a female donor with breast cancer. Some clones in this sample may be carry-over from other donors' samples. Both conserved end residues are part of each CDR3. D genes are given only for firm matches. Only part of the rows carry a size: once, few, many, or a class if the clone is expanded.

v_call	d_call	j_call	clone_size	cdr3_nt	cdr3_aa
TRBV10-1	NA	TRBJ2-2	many	TGCGCCAGCAGGTCTAGCGTGGCCGGGGAGCTGTTTTTT	CASRSSVAGELFF
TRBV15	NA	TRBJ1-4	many	TGTGCCACCAGCAGACGAAGGAAGTATGAAAAACTGTTTTTT	CATSRRRKYEKLFF
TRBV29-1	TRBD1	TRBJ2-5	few	TGCAGCTGCGGACAGGGTCAGACCCAGTACTTC	CSCGQGQTQYF
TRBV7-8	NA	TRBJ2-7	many	TGTGCCAGCGCTAGCAGGGATTACTACGAGCAGTACTTC	CASASRDYYEQYF
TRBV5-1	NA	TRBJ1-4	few	TGCGCCAGCAGAAGGGGGGTTCGGAATGAAAAACTGTTTTTT	CASRRGVRNEKLFF
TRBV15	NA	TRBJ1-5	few	TGTGCCACCAGCATATCCCGGGGAGTGGATCAGCCCCAGCATTTT	CATSISRGVDQPQHF
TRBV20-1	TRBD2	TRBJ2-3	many	TGCAGTGCTCCCCGACTAGCAAGGGGCACAGATACGCAGTATTTT	CSAPRLARGTDTQYF
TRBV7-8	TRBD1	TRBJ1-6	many	TGTGCCAGCAGCTTGACAGGGGTGTATCTACCCCTCCACTTT	CASSLTGVYLPLHF
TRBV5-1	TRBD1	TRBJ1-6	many	TGCGCCAGCAGCTTGTTGAGGACAGGGGGTTCAAATTCACCCCTCCACTTT	CASSLLRTGGSNSPLHF
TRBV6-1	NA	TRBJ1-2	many	TGTGCCAGCAGACAAGGGGCAGTGACCTGGGGCTACACCTTC	CASRQGAVTWGYTF
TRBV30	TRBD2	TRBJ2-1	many	TGTGCCTGGAGTCTAGCGGAGTACAATGAGCAGTTCTTC	CAWSLAEYNEQFF
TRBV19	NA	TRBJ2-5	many	TGTGCCAGTAGTATGACTAGTCGGGAGACCCAGTACTTC	CASSMTSRETQYF
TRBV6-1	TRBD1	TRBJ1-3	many	TGTGCCAGCAGTGCCGGGACAGGCATTGGGACCATATATTTT	CASSAGTGIGTIYF
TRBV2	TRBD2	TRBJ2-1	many	TGTGCCAGCAGTGAAGTTACTAGCGGTTACAATGAGCAGTTCTTC	CASSEVTSGYNEQFF
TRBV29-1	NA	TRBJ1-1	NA	TGCAGCGTTCGGGGGGTATTGAACACTGAAGCTTTCTTT	CSVRGVLNTEAFF
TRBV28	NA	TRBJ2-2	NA	TGTGCCAGCAGTTTTTGGGGCGAAGGGACCGGGGAGCTGTTTTTT	CASSFWGEGTGELFF
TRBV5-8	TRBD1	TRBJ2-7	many	TGTGCCAGCAGCGGGGCGACAGGGGGCTACGAGCAGTACTTC	CASSGATGGYEQYF
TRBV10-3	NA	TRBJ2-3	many	TGTGCCATCTCAGGAGGAGGTGGTACAGATACGCAGTATTTT	CAISGGGGTDTQYF
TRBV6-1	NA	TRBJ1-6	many	TGTGCCAGCAGTAGAGCGAGCTCCTATAATTCACCCCTCCACTTT	CASSRASSYNSPLHF
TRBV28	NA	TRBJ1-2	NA	TGTGCCAGCAGTAAACGGGTCAGGGCGTTTTGGGTCTATGGCTACACCTTC	CASSKRVRAFWVYGYTF
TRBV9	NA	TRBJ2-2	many	TGTGCCAGCAGCGTACAAGAGGGCGGGGAGCTGTTTTTT	CASSVQEGGELFF
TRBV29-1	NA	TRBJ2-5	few	TGCAGCGTTGCCCCAGAGACCCAGTACTTC	CSVAPETQYF
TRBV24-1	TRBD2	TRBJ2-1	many	TGTGCCACCAGTGATCCCTACCCCGGGACTAGCGGTGGTCCTGAGCAGTTCTTC	CATSDPYPGTSGGPEQFF